The source of this TCR beta chain is a study of OX40 agonist ivuxolimab in advanced cancers. With 8 bases removed from V and 1 base from J, the gap between germline ends came to 11 bases. Per germline, CDR1 MNHNS and CDR2 SASEGT. The CDR3 runs 13 residues. Baseline was the first blood sampling point, followed by cycle 4 day 1 and cycle 7 day 1. Study-level results: There were also nonresponders showing low normalized T-cell clonal expansion.

This clone was observed a few times. Its antigen is undetermined. Produced via immunoSEQ multiplex PCR; TCRdb's table is partial and in-frame only. The profile shows about 58,000 clones, 83% of them singletons. The rearrangement uses TRBV6-1 and TRBJ2-5, with a possible D match to TRBD2 (6 bases). This TCR was sampled from an adult with an advanced solid tumor such as melanoma, head and neck, liver or kidney cancer. The material sequenced was CD4+ or CD8+ T cells sorted from blood, taken in a trial of the OX40 agonist ivuxolimab. For the CDR3, the DNA is TGTGCCAGCTGTCGGGACTTCCAAGAGACCCAGTACTTC. Translating gives CASCRDFQETQYF.